A selection of T cell receptor beta chains follows, all from one sample in a study of response to subunit inactivated influenza vaccine. TCRdb independently ran MiXCR on the RT-PCR reads; one entry per CDR3 protein. This table holds about 540,000 distinct CDR3 sequences, approximately 14% found once. Sample: PBMCs from blood, taken approximately 13 days after vaccination. These receptors all stem from a man in his fifties who received an inactivated influenza vaccine. Each CDR3 is given with its conserved first and last residue. Each record gives: J gene, D gene, clone size, V gene, CDR3 protein, CDR3 DNA. A D gene is named only where the DNA matches it firmly. Expanded clones are given a class, and other clones once, few, many or no size at all.

>TRBJ2-7|-|-|TRBV20-1
CSARVQPSSYEQYF
TGCAGTGCTAGAGTACAGCCGAGCTCCTACGAGCAGTACTTC
>TRBJ2-3|TRBD2|few|TRBV20-1
CSARDTSVFSGRVDTQYF
TGCAGTGCTAGAGATACTTCGGTTTTTAGCGGGAGAGTGGATACGCAGTATTTT
>TRBJ2-5|TRBD2|-|TRBV5-1
CASSLVGGSRQETQYF
TGCGCCAGCAGCTTGGTCGGCGGGAGCCGGCAAGAGACCCAGTACTTC
>TRBJ2-2|TRBD1|few|TRBV11-2
CASRNRGGAGELFF
TGTGCCAGCAGAAACAGGGGCGGCGCCGGGGAGCTGTTTTTT
>TRBJ1-1|-|few|TRBV5-1
CASSLASMSLNTEAFF
TGCGCCAGCAGCTTGGCTTCGATGAGCTTGAACACTGAAGCTTTCTTT
>TRBJ2-5|-|-|TRBV28
CASSLKVGAGTQYF
TGTGCCAGCAGTTTAAAGGTAGGGGCCGGGACCCAGTACTTC
>TRBJ1-2|-|few|TRBV5-6
CASSPRWEDYTF
TGTGCCAGCAGCCCCCGTTGGGAGGACTACACCTTC
>TRBJ2-1|-|few|TRBV4-2
CASSQDLEAGSRAEQFF
TGTGCCAGCAGCCAAGATCTGGAAGCGGGTTCGCGGGCTGAGCAGTTCTTC
>TRBJ2-5|-|few|TRBV5-1
CASSLGRGLETQYF
TGCGCCAGCAGCTTGGGCAGGGGACTTGAGACCCAGTACTTC
>TRBJ2-1|-|few|TRBV6-2/TRBV6-3
CASRSSAHNEQFF
TGTGCCAGCAGGTCTAGCGCCCACAATGAGCAGTTCTTC
>TRBJ2-7|TRBD2|few|TRBV7-9
CASSYTGGLEQYF
TGTGCCAGCAGCTACACGGGGGGGCTGGAGCAGTACTTC
>TRBJ2-7|-|few|TRBV6-2/TRBV6-3
CASRRVHEQYF
TGTGCCAGCAGAAGGGTCCACGAGCAGTACTTC
>TRBJ2-7|-|-|TRBV7-7
CASSSNTGSGEQYF
TGTGCCAGCAGTTCTAACACAGGGTCGGGCGAGCAGTACTTC
>TRBJ2-7|TRBD1|-|TRBV4-3
CASALDRGGPYEQYF
TGCGCCAGCGCCCTTGACAGGGGAGGACCCTACGAGCAGTACTTC
>TRBJ2-1|-|-|TRBV5-6
CASSLGEWGIYNEQFF
TGTGCCAGCAGCTTGGGGGAATGGGGAATCTACAATGAGCAGTTCTTC
>TRBJ2-2|-|-|TRBV12-3/TRBV12-4
CASRLSRGGGELFF
TGTGCCAGCAGGCTCAGCAGGGGAGGCGGGGAGCTGTTTTTT
>TRBJ2-7|-|few|TRBV28
CASSSSGQVFYEQYF
-
>TRBJ2-2|-|-|TRBV11-3
CASSLHAQNTGELFF
TGTGCCAGCAGCTTGCACGCTCAGAACACCGGGGAGCTGTTTTTT
>TRBJ2-1|TRBD2|many|TRBV5-5
CASSPNPSTSGKWQFF
TGTGCCAGCAGCCCAAACCCATCGACTAGCGGGAAATGGCAGTTCTTC
>TRBJ2-7|-|-|TRBV4-2
CASSQDRRAGRPYEQYF
TGTGCCAGCAGCCAAGATAGACGGGCGGGGCGACCCTACGAGCAGTACTTC
>TRBJ2-3|TRBD1|-|TRBV5-6
CASSYDRTGTDTQYF
TGTGCCAGCAGCTATGATCGGACAGGGACAGATACGCAGTATTTT
>TRBJ1-2|-|few|TRBV6-5
CASSYSVGGYGYTF
TGTGCCAGCAGTTACTCCGTGGGAGGGTATGGCTACACCTTC
>TRBJ1-6|TRBD1|-|TRBV20-1
CSATSRDRVEDSSYNSPLHF
TGCAGTGCTACAAGCCGGGACAGGGTGGAAGATAGCTCCTATAATTCACCCCTCCACTTT
>TRBJ2-1|-|-|TRBV29-1
CSVVGVYNEQFF
TGCAGCGTGGTAGGTGTATACAATGAGCAGTTCTTC
>TRBJ2-5|TRBD1|many|TRBV12-3/TRBV12-4
CASSLGGGGETQYF
TGTGCCAGCAGTTTAGGAGGGGGCGGAGAGACCCAGTACTTC
>TRBJ2-5|TRBD2|few|TRBV28
CASSPTASGRETQYF
TGTGCCAGCAGTCCCACGGCTAGCGGGAGAGAGACCCAGTACTTC
>TRBJ2-5|TRBD1|-|TRBV7-2
CASSEKTGVGTQYF
TGTGCCAGCAGCGAAAAGACAGGGGTTGGGACCCAGTACTTC
>TRBJ1-1|-|-|TRBV10-3
CAIRPGGGAGATEAFF
TGTGCCATCAGACCCGGGGGGGGGGCAGGGGCCACTGAAGCTTTCTTT
>TRBJ2-5|TRBD2|few|TRBV20-1
CSAQRGERRETQYF
TGCAGTGCCCAGCGGGGGGAACGAAGGGAGACCCAGTACTTC
>TRBJ2-5|TRBD1|-|TRBV15
CATSRPLGQGGETQYF
TGTGCCACCAGCAGACCCCTTGGACAGGGTGGAGAGACCCAGTACTTC
>TRBJ2-3|TRBD2|-|TRBV12-5
CASGLGVSTSADTQYF
TGTGCTAGTGGTTTGGGTGTTTCTACTAGCGCAGATACGCAGTATTTT
>TRBJ2-2|TRBD1|many|TRBV5-6
CASSLGTATGELFF
TGTGCCAGCAGCCTGGGGACAGCCACCGGGGAGCTGTTTTTT
>TRBJ2-3|-|-|TRBV15
CATSREDLGTDTQYF
TGTGCCACCAGCAGAGAGGACCTCGGCACAGATACGCAGTATTTT